The entry below gives a single TCR beta chain sequence along with its context. How the authors handled the data: Reference gene primer amplification gave estimated nucleated cell counts. The data were produced by immunoSEQ multiplex PCR, yet TCRdb's version contains in-frame clones alone and is incomplete. The V and J calls and clone size were taken over from that table, and D and trimming were inferred from the DNA. The data hold some 320,000 clones, with roughly 85% observed a single time. This sample was included in a study of blood T cell repertoires in COVID-19. As for the study in general: Collection of acute and convalescent COVID-19 samples took place in the United States, Italy and Spain. The cDNA or gDNA used as material had been derived from T cells, B-cell-depleted T cells, or PBMCs.

The TCR sequence derives from a human donor in a cohort sampled during active COVID-19. Material: peripheral blood.

The CDR3 is CASSNPAGTSGYEQYF. In nucleotides, the CDR3 is TGTGCCAGCAGCAACCCAGCCGGGACTAGCGGGTACGAGCAGTACTTC. The chain couples TRBV11-2 to TRBJ2-7; TRBD2 matches 12 bases. The CDR3 is 16 amino acids. V was clipped by 5 bases and J by 4 bases; unmatched bases: 9. CDR1 SGHAT and CDR2 FQNNGV come from the germline V gene.